This T cell receptor beta chain was identified in a study of OX40 agonist ivuxolimab in advanced cancers. Study context: Patients were dosed intravenously with ivuxolimab at 0.01 to 10 mg/kg every 2 weeks. A diagnosis of hepatocellular carcinoma, melanoma, renal cell or head and neck cancer was present in dose-escalation patients. Partial responses were recorded for three patients, including one with hepatocellular carcinoma and two with cutaneous melanoma.

This table comes from immunoSEQ multiplex PCR, and its TCRdb copy is limited to in-frame clones, with some not included. There are 20,000 to 25,000 clones in the sample; 70% to 85% occur only once, and approximately 15% lies in the top ten. Germline values: CDR1 SEHNR, CDR2 FQNEAQ (reference sequence). This CDR3 has 17 amino acids. The V segment lost 0 bases and the J segment 4 bases; nucleotides outside the gene matches: 9. The chain has TRBV7-9 and TRBJ2-3; TRBD1 matches 8 bases. The TCR sequence derives from an adult with an advanced solid tumor such as melanoma, head and neck, liver or kidney cancer. This material consisted of CD4+ or CD8+ T cells sorted from blood, taken in a trial of the OX40 agonist ivuxolimab. For the CDR3, the DNA is TGTGCCAGCAGCTTAGCTAGGATGGACAGGGATCCAGATACGCAGTATTTT. Amino acid sequence: CASSLARMDRDPDTQYF.